This T cell receptor (beta chain) was documented in a study of CD8 T cells in ankylosing spondylitis. Germline V gives CDR1 SGHRS, CDR2 YFSETQ. This CDR3 contains 16 residues. V lost 3 bases and J lost 3; bases outside the gene matches: 6. This clonotype was recorded at least ten times. Its antigen is still unknown. TCRdb processed the 5' RACE reads anew with MiXCR; each CDR3 protein has one entry. The sample carries about 800,000 distinct CDR3 sequences, approximately 12% recorded once. Whole-study findings and limits: Several of the motif variants were reported before in synovial fluid and blood from reactive arthritis. Ankylosing spondylitis blood seemed to carry a telltale TCR beta motif made of several highly homologous variants.

What was sequenced was blood, either unsorted or a sorted T cell fraction (not recorded which). J is TRBJ2-7 and V is TRBV5-1; 13 bases line up with TRBD2. This clonotype was sampled from a male donor with ankylosing spondylitis. CDR3 coding DNA: TGCGCCAGCAGCTATGGACTAGCGGGAGAAGACTACGAGCAGTACTTC. Amino acids: CASSYGLAGEDYEQYF.